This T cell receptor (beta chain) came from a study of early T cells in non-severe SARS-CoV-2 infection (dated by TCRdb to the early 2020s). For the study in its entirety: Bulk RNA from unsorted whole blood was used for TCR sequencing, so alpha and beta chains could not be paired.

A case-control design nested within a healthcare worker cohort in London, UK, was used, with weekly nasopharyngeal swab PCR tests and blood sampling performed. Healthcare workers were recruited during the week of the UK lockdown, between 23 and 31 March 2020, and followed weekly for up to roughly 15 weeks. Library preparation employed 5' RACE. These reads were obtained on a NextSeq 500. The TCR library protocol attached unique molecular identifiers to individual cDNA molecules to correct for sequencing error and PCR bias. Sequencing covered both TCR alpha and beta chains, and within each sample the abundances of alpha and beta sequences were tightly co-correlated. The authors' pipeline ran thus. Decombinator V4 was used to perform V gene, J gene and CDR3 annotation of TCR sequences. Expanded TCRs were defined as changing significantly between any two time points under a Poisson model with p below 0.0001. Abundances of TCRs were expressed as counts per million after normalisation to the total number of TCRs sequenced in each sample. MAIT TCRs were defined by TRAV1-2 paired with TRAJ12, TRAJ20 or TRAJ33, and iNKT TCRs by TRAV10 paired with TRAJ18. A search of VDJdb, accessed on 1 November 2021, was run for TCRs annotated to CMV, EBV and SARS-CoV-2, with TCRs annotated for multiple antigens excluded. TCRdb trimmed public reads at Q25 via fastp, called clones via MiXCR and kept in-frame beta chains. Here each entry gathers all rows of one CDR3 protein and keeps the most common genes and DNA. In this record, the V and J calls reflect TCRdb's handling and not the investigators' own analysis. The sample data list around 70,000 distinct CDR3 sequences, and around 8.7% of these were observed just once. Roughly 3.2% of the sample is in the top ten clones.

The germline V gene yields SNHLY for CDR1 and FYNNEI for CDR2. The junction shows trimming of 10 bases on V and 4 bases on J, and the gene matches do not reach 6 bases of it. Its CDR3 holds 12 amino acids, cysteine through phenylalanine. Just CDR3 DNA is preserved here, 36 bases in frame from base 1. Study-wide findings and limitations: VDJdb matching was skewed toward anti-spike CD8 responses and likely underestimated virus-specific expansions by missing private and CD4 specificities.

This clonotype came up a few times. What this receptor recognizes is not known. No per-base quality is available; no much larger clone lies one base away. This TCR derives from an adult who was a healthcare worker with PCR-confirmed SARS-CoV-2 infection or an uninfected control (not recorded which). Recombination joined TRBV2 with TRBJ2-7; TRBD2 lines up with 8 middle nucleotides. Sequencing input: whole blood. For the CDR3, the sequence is CANGRARYEQYF. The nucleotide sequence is TGTGCCAACGGGAGGGCCAGGTACGAGCAGTACTTC. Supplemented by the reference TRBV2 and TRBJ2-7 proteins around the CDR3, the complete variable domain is EPEVTQTPSHQVTQMGQEVILRCVPISNHLYFYWYRQILGQKVEFLVSFYNNEISEKSEIFDDQFSVERPDGSNFTLKIRSTKLEDSAMYFCANGRARYEQYFGPGTRLTVT.